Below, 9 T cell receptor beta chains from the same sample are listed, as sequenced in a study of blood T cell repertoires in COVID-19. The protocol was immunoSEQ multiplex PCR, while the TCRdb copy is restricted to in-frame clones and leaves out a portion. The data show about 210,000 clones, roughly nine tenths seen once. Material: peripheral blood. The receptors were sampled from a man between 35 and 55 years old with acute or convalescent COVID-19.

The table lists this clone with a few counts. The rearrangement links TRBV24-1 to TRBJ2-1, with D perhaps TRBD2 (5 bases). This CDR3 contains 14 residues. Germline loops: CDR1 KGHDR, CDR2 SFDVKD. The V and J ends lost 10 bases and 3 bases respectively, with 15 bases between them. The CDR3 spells CATNEGSVYNEQFF. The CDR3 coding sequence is TGTGCCACTAATGAGGGCTCGGTCTACAATGAGCAGTTCTTC.

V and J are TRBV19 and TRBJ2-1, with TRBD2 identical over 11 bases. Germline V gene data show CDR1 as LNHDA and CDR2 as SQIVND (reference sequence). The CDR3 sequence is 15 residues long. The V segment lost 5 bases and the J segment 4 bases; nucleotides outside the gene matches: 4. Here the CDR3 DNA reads TGTGCCAGTAGTCCGACTAGCGGGGTTTACAATGAGCAGTTCTTC. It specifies CASSPTSGVYNEQFF.

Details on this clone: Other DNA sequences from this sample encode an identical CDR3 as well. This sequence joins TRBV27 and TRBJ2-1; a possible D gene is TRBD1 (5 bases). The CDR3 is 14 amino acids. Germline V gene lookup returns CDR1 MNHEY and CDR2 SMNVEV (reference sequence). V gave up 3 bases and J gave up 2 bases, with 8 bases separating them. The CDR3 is CASSLQGAYNEQFF. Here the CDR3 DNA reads TGTGCCAGCAGTTTGCAGGGCGCCTACAATGAGCAGTTCTTC.

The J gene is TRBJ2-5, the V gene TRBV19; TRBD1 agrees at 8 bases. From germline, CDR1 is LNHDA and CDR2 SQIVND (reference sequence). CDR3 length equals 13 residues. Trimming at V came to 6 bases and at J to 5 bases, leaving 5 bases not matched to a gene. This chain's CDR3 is CASRPGGLETQYF. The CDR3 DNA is TGTGCCAGTAGGCCAGGGGGCCTGGAGACCCAGTACTTC.

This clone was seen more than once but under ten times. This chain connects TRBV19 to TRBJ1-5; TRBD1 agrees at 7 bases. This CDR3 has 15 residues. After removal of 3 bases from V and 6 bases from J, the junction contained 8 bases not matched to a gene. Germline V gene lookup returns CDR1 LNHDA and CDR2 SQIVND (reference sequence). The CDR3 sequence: CASSIPRGISQPQHF. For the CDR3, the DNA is TGTGCCAGTAGTATCCCCAGGGGGATCAGTCAGCCCCAGCATTTT.

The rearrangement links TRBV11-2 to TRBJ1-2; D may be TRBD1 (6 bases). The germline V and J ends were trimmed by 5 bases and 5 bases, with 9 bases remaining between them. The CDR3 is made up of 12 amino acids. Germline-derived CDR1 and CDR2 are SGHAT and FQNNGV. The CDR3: CASSPQGYGYTF. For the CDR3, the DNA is TGTGCCAGCAGCCCGCAGGGGTATGGCTACACCTTC.

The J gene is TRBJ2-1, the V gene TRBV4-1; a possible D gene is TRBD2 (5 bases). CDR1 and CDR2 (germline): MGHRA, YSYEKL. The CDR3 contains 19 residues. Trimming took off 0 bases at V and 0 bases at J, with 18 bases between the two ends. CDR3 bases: TGCGCCAGCAGCCAAGAGGCCCTCAGGAGGCCGAGCTCCTACAATGAGCAGTTCTTC. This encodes CASSQEALRRPSSYNEQFF.

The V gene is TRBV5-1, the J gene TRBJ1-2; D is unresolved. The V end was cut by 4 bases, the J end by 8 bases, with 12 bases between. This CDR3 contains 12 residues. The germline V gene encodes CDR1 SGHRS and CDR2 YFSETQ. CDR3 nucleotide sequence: TGCGCCAGCAGCCTGAATTACGAGGGCTACACCTTC. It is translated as CASSLNYEGYTF.

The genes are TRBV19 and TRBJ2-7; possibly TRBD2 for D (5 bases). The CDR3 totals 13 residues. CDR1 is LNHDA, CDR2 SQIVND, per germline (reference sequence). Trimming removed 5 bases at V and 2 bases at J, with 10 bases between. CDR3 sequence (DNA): TGTGCCAGTAGTTTTGCGACTACCTACGAGCAGTACTTC. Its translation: CASSFATTYEQYF.